This passage covers 10 T cell receptor beta chains from one sample sequenced in a study of T cell responses to AZD1222 COVID-19 vaccine. Profiled with immunoSEQ multiplex PCR; TCRdb holds only in-frame clones, not every one. The sample has roughly 100,000 clones, around 91% seen once. Here the sequenced sample was peripheral blood, taken on day 0 of AZD1222 vaccination. These receptors all stem from an adult in good health.

V is TRBV7-9 and J is TRBJ1-1, with 7 positions matching TRBD1. V was clipped by 5 bases and J by 4 bases; unmatched bases: 10. Germline V gene lookup returns CDR1 SEHNR and CDR2 FQNEAQ (reference sequence). The CDR3 is 15 amino acids. DNA for the CDR3: TGTGCCAGCAGCCCATTACAGGGGATCGGCACTGAAGCTTTCTTT. This encodes CASSPLQGIGTEAFF.

The chain uses TRBV2 and TRBJ2-5; the match to TRBD2 covers 8 bases. Trimming removed 5 bases from V and 2 bases from J; junction bases left unmatched: 1. This CDR3 region has 13 residues. Germline CDR1 SNHLY, CDR2 FYNNEI. The CDR3 nucleotides are TGTGCCAGCAGTACTAGCGGACAAGAGACCCAGTACTTC. The encoded protein is CASSTSGQETQYF.

V is TRBV27 and J is TRBJ2-6; 8 nucleotides align to TRBD1. This CDR3 contains 17 residues. CDR1 and CDR2 from the germline V gene are MNHEY and SMNVEV (reference sequence). The J segment lost 1 base and the V segment lost 5 bases, leaving 7 bases of the junction unmatched. In DNA form, the CDR3 reads TGTGCCAGCAGTACGGGACAGGTGTCATCTGGGGCCAACGTCCTGACTTTC. Amino acid sequence: CASSTGQVSSGANVLTF.

The chain recombines TRBV6-5 with TRBJ1-6; 7 bases map to TRBD1. V trimming: 6 bases; J trimming: 7 bases; junction bases outside the gene matches: 9. CDR1 is MNHEY and CDR2 is SVGAGI in the germline V gene. This CDR3 is built from 15 residues. In nucleotides, the CDR3 is TGTGCCAGCAGGCGGGAGGGGGCGACCAATTCACCCCTCCACTTT. It specifies CASRREGATNSPLHF.

The V and J genes are TRBV7-9 and TRBJ1-2, with TRBD1 matching 10 bases. Germline CDR1 is SEHNR and CDR2 is FQNEAQ (reference sequence). J lost 3 bases, V lost 4 bases, and 8 bases had no gene match. The CDR3 has 16 amino acids. CDR3 coding DNA: TGTGCCAGCAGCTCACATGACAGGGGGCACGACTATGGCTACACCTTC. Protein sequence: CASSSHDRGHDYGYTF. Combining the CDR3 with reference TRBV7-9 and TRBJ1-2 gives the whole variable domain DTGVSQNPRHKITKRGQNVTFRCDPISEHNRLYWYRQTLGQGPEFLTYFQNEAQLEKSRLLSDRFSAERPKGSFSTLEIQRTEQGDSAMYLCASSSHDRGHDYGYTFGSGTRLTVV.

The chain employs TRBV27 and TRBJ2-7; TRBD1 matches 7 bases. The junction had 7 bases not matched to a gene; V was cut back by 8 bases and J by 3 bases. This CDR3 spans 13 amino acids. Germline V lookup: CDR1 MNHEY, CDR2 SMNVEV (reference sequence). The CDR3 DNA reads as TGTGCCAGCCAACGGACAGGCGACTACGAGCAGTACTTC. It specifies CASQRTGDYEQYF.

This sequence joins TRBV7-2 and TRBJ2-7; TRBD2 agrees at 8 bases. The V segment lost 1 base and the J segment 1 base; nucleotides outside the gene matches: 3. The V gene's germline CDR1 is SGHTA and CDR2 FQGNSA. The CDR3 runs to 15 residues. CDR3 DNA sequence: TGTGCCAGCAGCTTAGGTACGGGGGGGTCCTACGAGCAGTACTTC. As protein: CASSLGTGGSYEQYF.

This chain connects TRBV5-1 to TRBJ1-3; no clear D. V lost 1 base, J lost 0 bases, and 11 bases lay in between. The CDR3 runs to 16 residues. Germline CDR1 reads SGHRS; CDR2 reads YFSETQ. The DNA for the CDR3 is TGCGCCAGCAGCTTGCAGGATTTTCCCTCTGGAAACACCATATATTTT. As protein: CASSLQDFPSGNTIYF. Variable domain in full (rest from reference TRBV5-1 and TRBJ1-3): KAGVTQTPRYLIKTRGQQVTLSCSPISGHRSVSWYQQTPGQGLQFLFEYFSETQRNKGNFPGRFSGRQFSNSRSEMNVSTLELGDSALYLCASSLQDFPSGNTIYFGEGSWLTVV.

This clone was observed once. The chain links TRBV7-2 to TRBJ2-1, with 9 bases aligning to TRBD2. Per germline, CDR1 SGHTA and CDR2 FQGNSA. The CDR3 contains 16 residues. Trimming cost V 5 bases and J 4 bases; bases outside gene matches: 9. The CDR3 is CASSPQGTSLYNEQFF. In DNA, the CDR3 is TGTGCCAGCAGCCCCCAGGGGACTAGCCTATACAATGAGCAGTTCTTC.

The gene calls are TRBV7-9 and TRBJ2-7; 7 bases align to TRBD2. Germline trimming cut 7 bases from V and 2 bases from J; bases unmatched to any gene: 8. Germline CDR1 is SEHNR and CDR2 is FQNEAQ (reference sequence). The CDR3 sequence is 14 residues long. CDR3 sequence: CASTLGGGPYEQYF. CDR3 sequence (DNA): TGTGCCAGCACCCTGGGGGGGGGACCCTACGAGCAGTACTTC.